A single sample gave rise to the 8 T cell receptor beta chains below, sequenced in a study of T cell repertoires in cytomegalovirus infection. From the reads, TCRdb called clonotypes with MiXCR, one entry per CDR3 protein. The repertoire holds 900,000 to 950,000 distinct CDR3 sequences, with around 30% as singletons. Antigen specificity for these receptors is unknown. Sequenced here: cultured CD8+ T cells from PBMCs, sampled from culture after CMV antigen stimulation. The receptors come from a human donor in good health (CMV status not recorded). Some clones in this sample may be carry-over from other donors' samples.

The table lists this clonotype with a count of one. The rearrangement joins TRBV29-1 to TRBJ2-3, with D possibly called TRBD1 or TRBD2 (5 bases each). This CDR3 is 13 amino acids long. The germline V and J ends were trimmed by 3 bases and 1 base, with 8 bases remaining between them. CDR1 and CDR2 from the germline V gene are SQVTM and ANQGSEA. The CDR3 here is CSVEGVGTDTQYF. The CDR3 nucleotides read TGCAGCGTTGAGGGGGTCGGCACAGATACGCAGTATTTT.

A word on this clonotype: Being one base from a much bigger clone, this may be a read error. This chain connects TRBV7-1 to TRBJ2-7, with a weak D call TRBD1 (6 bases). TRBV7-1 is an open reading frame, and its role is uncertain. CDR3 length equals 15 residues. This CDR3 reads CASSSGTPLSYEQHF. CDR3 sequence (DNA): TGTGCCAGCAGCTCTGGGACACCACTATCCTACGAGCAGCACTTC.

The chain is built from TRBV27 and TRBJ2-7; D unclear. Trimming took 3 bases from V and 5 from J, leaving 11 bases between them. The CDR3 totals 13 residues. The germline V gene has CDR1 MNHEY and CDR2 SMNVEV (reference sequence). The DNA for the CDR3 is TGTGCCAGCAGTTTCATTTTTGGGGACGAGCAGTACGTC. Its translation: CASSFIFGDEQYV.

The J gene is TRBJ2-3, the V gene TRBV11-2, with D unresolved. Per the germline V gene, CDR1 is SGHAT and CDR2 is FQNNGV. The CDR3 runs 13 residues. V lost 3 bases and J 5 bases, leaving 9 bases between the germline ends. CDR3 in DNA: TGTGCCAGCAGCTTGGCGACCCTAGATACGCAGTATTTT. Encoded protein: CASSLATLDTQYF. Filled out from reference TRBV11-2 and TRBJ2-3, the complete variable domain reads EAGVAQSPRYKIIEKRQSVAFWCNPISGHATLYWYQQILGQGPKLLIQFQNNGVVDDSQLPKDRFSAERLKGVDSTLKIQPAKLEDSAVYLCASSLATLDTQYFGPGTRLTVL.

There are a few counts of this clonotype. The chain recombines TRBV7-9 with TRBJ2-1; D gene unclear. Germline CDR1 is SEHNR and CDR2 is FQNEAQ (reference sequence). The CDR3 sequence is 11 residues long. V dropped 1 base and J dropped 10 bases, with 5 bases sitting between them. The CDR3 reads CASSLVLEQFF. CDR3 DNA: TGTGCCAGCAGCTTAGTCCTAGAGCAGTTCTTC. Based on the CDR3 plus reference TRBV7-9 and TRBJ2-1, the full variable domain is DTGVSQNPRHKITKRGQNVTFRCDPISEHNRLYWYRQTLGQGPEFLTYFQNEAQLEKSRLLSDRFSAERPKGSFSTLEIQRTEQGDSAMYLCASSLVLEQFFGPGTRLTVL.

The chain links TRBV6-1 to TRBJ2-7; D is unresolved. CDR1 is MNHNS and CDR2 is SASEGT in the germline V gene. This CDR3 comprises 12 residues. V lost 0 bases and J 7 bases, leaving 7 bases between the germline ends. The CDR3 nucleotides read TGTGCCAGCAGTGAAGCCGGTCGGGAGCAGTACTTC. This translates into CASSEAGREQYF.

The chain recombines TRBV7-6 with TRBJ2-5; D gene ambiguous. The ends were cut back, 4 bases at V and 3 bases at J, with 15 bases in the middle. CDR3 size: 15 residues. Germline V gene sequence: CDR1 SGHVS, CDR2 FNYEAQ. In DNA form, the CDR3 reads TGTGCCAGCAGCTGGGTAGAAACAGACGAAGAGACCCAGTACTTC. It encodes CASSWVETDEETQYF. The entire variable domain, with the rest obtained from reference TRBV7-6 and TRBJ2-5, is as follows: GAGVSQSPRYKVTKRGQDVALRCDPISGHVSLYWYRQALGQGPEFLTYFNYEAQQDKSGLPNDRFSAERPEGSISTLTIQRTEQRDSAMYRCASSWVETDEETQYFGPGTRLLVL.

A note on this clonotype: This may be a read error: a much more frequent sequence differs by one nucleotide. The V call is TRBV7-2, the J call TRBJ2-5, with D perhaps TRBD2 (5 bases). The CDR3 has 14 amino acids. Germline CDR1 reads SGHTA; CDR2 reads FQGNSA. CDR3 nucleotides: TGTGTCAGCAGCCCCTTCGGTAGCGACGAGACCCAGTACTTC. The encoded protein is CVSSPFGSDETQYF.